The source of this T cell receptor beta chain is a study of CD8+ T cells in alopecia areata. Following extraction, RNA underwent reverse transcription to cDNA, which served as the sequencing template. The repertoire was sequenced with immunoSEQ multiplex PCR; TCRdb's copy has only in-frame clones and lacks some. The sample lists some 25,000 clones; around 56% were seen once. CDR1 is SNHLY and CDR2 is FYNNEI in the germline V gene. V was trimmed by 3 bases and J by 4 bases, leaving 13 bases between them. CDR3 length equals 14 residues. The chain has TRBV2 and TRBJ2-7; the D call may be TRBD1 or TRBD2 (6 bases each). The source of this sequence is a human donor with alopecia areata. Sequenced material: NKG2D-high CD8+ T cells sorted from blood. CDR3 loop: CASSDAGHGYEQYF. The CDR3 region has the DNA TGTGCCAGCAGTGACGCGGGACACGGGTACGAGCAGTACTTC.